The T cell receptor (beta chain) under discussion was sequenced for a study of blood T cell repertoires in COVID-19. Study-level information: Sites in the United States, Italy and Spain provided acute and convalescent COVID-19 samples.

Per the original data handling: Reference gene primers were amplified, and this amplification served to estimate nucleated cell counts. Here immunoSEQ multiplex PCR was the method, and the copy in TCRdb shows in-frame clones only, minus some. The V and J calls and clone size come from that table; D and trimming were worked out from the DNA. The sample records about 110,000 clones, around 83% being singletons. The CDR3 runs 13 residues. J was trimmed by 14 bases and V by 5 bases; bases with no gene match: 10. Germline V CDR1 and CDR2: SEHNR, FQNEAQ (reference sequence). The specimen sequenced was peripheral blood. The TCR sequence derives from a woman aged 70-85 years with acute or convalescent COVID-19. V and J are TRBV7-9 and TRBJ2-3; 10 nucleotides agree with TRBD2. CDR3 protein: CASSQKLAGKRYF. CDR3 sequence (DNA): TGTGCCAGCAGCCAAAAACTAGCGGGAAAACGGTATTTT.